These T cell receptor beta chains were read from a single sample in a study of technical replicates of blood from a handful of donors. Generated by immunoSEQ multiplex PCR, the TCRdb table keeps only in-frame clones and is missing some. The table lists tens of thousands of clones, approximately 96% of them singletons, with over 0.2% in the top ten. Sequences were obtained from T cells isolated from PBMCs. Every receptor here comes from a human donor in good health. Each CDR3 is given with its conserved first and last residue. The D gene is left open where the match is weak. Rows give clone size only sometimes, using once, few, many, or a class for an expanded clone.

clone size	V gene	D gene	J gene	CDR3 DNA	CDR3 protein
-	TRBV27	-	TRBJ1-2	TGTGCCAGCAGTTTACCCCGGGCAAGGGGTGGCTACACCTTC	CASSLPRARGGYTF
-	TRBV19	-	TRBJ2-1	TGTGCCAGTATTGGGAGCTCCTACAATGAGCAGTTCTTC	CASIGSSYNEQFF
-	TRBV6-4	-	TRBJ2-7	TGTGCCAGCAGTGACACGGTCAGGGGTCACCTCTACGAGCAGTACTTC	CASSDTVRGHLYEQYF
-	TRBV10-3	-	TRBJ2-3	TGTGCCATCAGTACGGGACAAGGGAACACAGATACGCAGTATTTT	CAISTGQGNTDTQYF
-	TRBV2	-	TRBJ1-1	TGTGCCAGCAGTGATGAGGCCAGAGGAGACACTGAAGCTTTCTTT	CASSDEARGDTEAFF
-	TRBV5-1	-	TRBJ2-7	TGCGCCAGCAGCTTCGACAGGTCGGCCTACGAGCAGTACTTC	CASSFDRSAYEQYF
-	TRBV6-1	-	TRBJ2-2	TGTGCCAGCAGGCGACTACAGGGAACGGAGGAGCTGTTTTTT	CASRRLQGTEELFF
-	TRBV28	TRBD2	TRBJ2-2	TGTGCCAGCCGCAGCGAACTAGCGGGTACCGGGGAGCTGTTTTTT	CASRSELAGTGELFF
-	TRBV30	-	TRBJ1-6	TGTGCCTGGAGTGTGAGGGCCTCACCCCTCCACTTT	CAWSVRASPLHF
once	TRBV6-1	TRBD1	TRBJ1-2	TGTGCCAGTGGGGAGTACAGGGGAAACTATGGCTACACCTTC	CASGEYRGNYGYTF
-	TRBV5-1	-	TRBJ2-2	TGCGCCAGCACCATCGTTCTAGAGACCGGGGAGCTGTTTTTT	CASTIVLETGELFF
-	TRBV6-5	TRBD2	TRBJ2-5	TGTGCCAGCAGATCCCATAGCGGGAGCGGGGAGACCCAGTACTTC	CASRSHSGSGETQYF
-	TRBV6-5	-	TRBJ1-2	TGTGCCAGCAGTTATGGAGGGGCAGGCTACACCTTC	CASSYGGAGYTF
-	TRBV4-2	-	TRBJ2-7	TGTGCCAGCAGCCAAGAGCGCCTAGGAAACTACGAGCAGTACTTC	CASSQERLGNYEQYF
-	TRBV18	-	TRBJ2-7	TGTGCCAGCTCACCACCGAACAGGGCTCTCGACGAGCAGTACTTC	CASSPPNRALDEQYF
-	TRBV7-9	TRBD1	TRBJ2-7	TGTGCCAGCAGTCCACGGTCAGGGGGCGCGCACTCCTACGAGCAGTACTTC	CASSPRSGGAHSYEQYF
few	TRBV2	-	TRBJ1-1	TGTGCCAGCAGTGAAGCGGTAGGAGGGGTCACTGAAGCTTTCTTT	CASSEAVGGVTEAFF
-	TRBV6-1	TRBD1	TRBJ1-5	TGTGCCAGCTGGGACAGGGTTCAGCCCCAGCATTTT	CASWDRVQPQHF
-	TRBV10-2	TRBD1	TRBJ2-7	TGCGCCAGCAGTACTCTCCTGAGTTCTAGGGACAGGGACGAATACGAGCAGTACTTC	CASSTLLSSRDRDEYEQYF
-	TRBV10-1	-	TRBJ2-1	TGCGCCAGCAGTACCCCACCGGGGAACAATGAGCAGTTCTTC	CASSTPPGNNEQFF
-	TRBV13	TRBD2	TRBJ2-3	TGTGCCAGCAGCGAGGGAGGTCTAGCGGGCCTCACAGATACGCAGTATTTT	CASSEGGLAGLTDTQYF
once	TRBV5-1	-	TRBJ1-1	TGCGCCAGCAGCTTGACGGGGGGGAACACTGAAGCTTTCTTT	CASSLTGGNTEAFF
-	TRBV5-1	TRBD1	TRBJ2-1	TGCGCCAGCAGCACTGGCCCCGGGACAGGGGTCAATGAGCAGTTCTTC	CASSTGPGTGVNEQFF
-	TRBV29-1	-	TRBJ1-1	TGCAGCGTCGCGTTCGGGGGAATGAACACTGAAGCTTTCTTT	CSVAFGGMNTEAFF
-	TRBV6-5	-	TRBJ1-2	TGTGCCAGCAGTTACTCTACAGGGCCCCTCTATGGCTACACCTTC	CASSYSTGPLYGYTF
-	TRBV15	-	TRBJ1-4	TGTGCCACCAGCAGAGAGGGGGCTGAGAATGAAAAACTGTTTTTT	CATSREGAENEKLFF
-	TRBV5-1	-	TRBJ1-1	TGCGCCAGCAGCTTGGATGGAGCCATGAACACTGAAGCTTTCTTT	CASSLDGAMNTEAFF
-	TRBV5-6	TRBD1	TRBJ2-5	TGTGCCAGCAGCCCAAGGGACAGGGAGTGGGAGACCCAGTACTTC	CASSPRDREWETQYF